This T cell receptor (beta chain) was sequenced for a study of blood T cell repertoires in COVID-19. Study at large: The samples span acute and convalescent COVID-19 from the United States, Italy and Spain. T cells, B-cell-depleted T cells, or PBMCs supplied cDNA or gDNA.

In the original analysis: Quantification of nucleated cells was approximated via reference gene primer amplification. Data came from immunoSEQ multiplex PCR; TCRdb stores just in-frame clones and leaves some out. V and J calls and clone size come straight from that table; D and trimming were deduced from the DNA. The sample lists 200,000 to 250,000 clones, about 91% occurring once. This CDR3 contains 15 residues. Germline V gene lookup returns CDR1 SGHAT and CDR2 FQNNGV. Trimming removed 0 bases at V and 5 bases at J, with 13 bases between. This TCR was sampled from a man younger than 30 with active or convalescent COVID-19. The genes are TRBV11-2 and TRBJ2-5, with TRBD2 as a possible D gene (5 bases). The sample comprised peripheral blood. The CDR3 DNA reads as TGTGCCAGCAGCTTAGAGTTTTCGGGGAAGGAGACCCAGTACTTC. Its protein is CASSLEFSGKETQYF.